This T cell receptor beta chain came from a study of control samples from healthy donors and cancer patients. The protocol was immunoSEQ multiplex PCR, while the TCRdb copy is restricted to in-frame clones and leaves out a portion. The table has approximately 160,000 clones, 80% to 95% seen once. V was pared by 4 bases and J by 1 base, with 5 bases of the junction left unmatched. The CDR3 extends over 15 amino acids. Germline V gene lookup returns CDR1 SEHNR and CDR2 FQNEAQ (reference sequence). The receptor comes from a woman aged 60-75 years in good health. What was sequenced was blood. V is TRBV7-9 and J is TRBJ1-1, with 8 bases aligning to TRBD1. CDR3 in DNA: TGTGCCAGCAGCTCCTCAGGGGGCGCGAACACTGAAGCTTTCTTT. Protein: CASSSSGGANTEAFF. Drawing the rest from reference TRBV7-9 and TRBJ1-1, the complete variable domain is DTGVSQNPRHKITKRGQNVTFRCDPISEHNRLYWYRQTLGQGPEFLTYFQNEAQLEKSRLLSDRFSAERPKGSFSTLEIQRTEQGDSAMYLCASSSSGGANTEAFFGQGTRLTVV.